This TCR beta chain is drawn from a study of T and B cells in COVID-19 patients. About the study: Blood was sampled from COVID-19 patients who were either actively infected or recovered. Of some 21 active-infection patients, some 19 carried comorbidities linked to unfavorable COVID-19 outcome. The recovered cohort's median age was approximately 34 years, versus over 60 years in active infection. General study points: Blood from mildly ill patients while symptomatic, and early samples from severe cases, were scarce.

BIOMED2 TRB-A/B primer pools were used in multiplex TRB PCR. TCRdb recomputed calls from the multiplex PCR reads with MiXCR, one row per CDR3 protein. The sample lists 4,500 to 5,500 distinct CDR3 sequences; 20% were seen once. Concerning this clonotype: Its antigen is unknown.

Each TRB amplification used about 250-550 ng of genomic DNA from blood. Trimming pared 0 bases from V and 1 base from J, leaving 10 bases between. The length of the CDR3 is 15 residues. Germline V lookup: CDR1 DFQATT, CDR2 SNEGSKA (reference sequence). This TCR came from a human donor who had recovered from COVID-19. The sequenced sample was blood. V and J are TRBV20-1 and TRBJ1-5; unclear D gene. In nucleotides, the CDR3 is TGCAGTGCTAGAGAAGGGTCGCGGAGCAATCAGCCCCAGCATTTT. It encodes CSAREGSRSNQPQHF.